The 20 T cell receptor beta chains below were found in one sample sequenced in a study of T cell responses to AZD1222 COVID-19 vaccine. Clones were read by immunoSEQ multiplex PCR, and TCRdb kept only the in-frame ones, dropping some. Here the sample spans 200,000 or so clones, approximately 92% being singletons. The specimen was peripheral blood, collected on day 0 of AZD1222 vaccination. The receptor source for this set is an adult in good health.

CDR3 amino acids: CASTQGPGGNEQFF. CDR3 nucleotide sequence: TGTGCCAGCACTCAGGGGCCCGGTGGCAATGAGCAGTTCTTC. This sequence joins TRBV27 and TRBJ2-1; tentatively, D is TRBD1 (6 bases). There are 14 residues in the CDR3. The germline V and J ends were trimmed by 7 bases and 6 bases, with 16 bases remaining between them. Germline V lookup: CDR1 MNHEY, CDR2 SMNVEV (reference sequence).

As DNA, the CDR3 is TGTGCCAGCAGCACGGGGACGACAGGGGTGAACACTGAAGCTTTCTTT. Translated: CASSTGTTGVNTEAFF. The V gene is TRBV5-4, the J gene TRBJ1-1; 8 nucleotides align to TRBD1. The CDR3 consists of 16 residues. Germline V gene sequence: CDR1 SGHNT, CDR2 YYREEE (reference sequence). The V gene end was trimmed by 4 bases and the J gene end by 0 bases; junction bases not matched to a gene: 8.

The chain uses TRBV7-8 and TRBJ1-2; TRBD1 agrees at 8 bases. J lost 5 bases, V lost 5 bases, and 13 bases had no gene match. Germline lookup yields CDR1 SGHVS and CDR2 FQNEAQ. The CDR3 spans 16 residues. The CDR3 loop reads CASSLPRTGRGYGYTF. The CDR3, as DNA: TGTGCCAGCAGCCTACCGCGGACAGGGCGAGGTTATGGCTACACCTTC. Full variable domain (remainder filled in from reference TRBV7-8 and TRBJ1-2): GAGVSQSPRYKVAKRGQDVALRCDPISGHVSLFWYQQALGQGPEFLTYFQNEAQLDKSGLPSDRFFAERPEGSVSTLKIQRTQQEDSAVYLCASSLPRTGRGYGYTFGSGTRLTVV.

The chain joins TRBV7-8 to TRBJ1-2; D might be TRBD1 (6 bases). The length of the CDR3 is 16 residues. Between the trimmed V and J ends, which lost 5 bases and 9 bases, there was a span of 25 bases. Looked up from germline, CDR1 is SGHVS and CDR2 is FQNEAQ. The CDR3 bases are TGTGCCAGCAGCAATGCAGGGGCCTCCAAAAGATGGAGCTACACCTTC. It specifies CASSNAGASKRWSYTF.

The chain links TRBV28 to TRBJ2-1, with 9 positions matching TRBD2. Looked up from germline, CDR1 is MDHEN and CDR2 is SYDVKM. Trimming took 8 bases from V and 1 from J; bases not matched to a gene: 9. This CDR3 region has 16 residues. The CDR3 reads CASASGAGGSYNEQFF. CDR3 sequence (DNA): TGTGCCAGCGCCTCCGGGGCGGGGGGGTCCTACAATGAGCAGTTCTTC.

The chain carries TRBV29-1 and TRBJ2-1; 7 positions agree with TRBD1. The CDR3 runs to 12 residues. With V trimmed by 1 base and J by 8 bases, 2 bases remained unmatched. Germline CDR1 SQVTM, CDR2 ANQGSEA. In DNA, the CDR3 is TGCAGCGTTGAAGGACAGGGCGATGAGCAGTTCTTC. Amino acids: CSVEGQGDEQFF.

V and J are TRBV18 and TRBJ2-5; 13 positions match TRBD2. V gave up 3 bases and J gave up 3 bases; unmatched junction bases: 7. The CDR3 spans 17 residues. CDR1 is KGHSH, CDR2 LQKENI, per germline. CDR3 sequence reads: CASSPGLAGVRKETQYF. In DNA form, the CDR3 reads TGTGCCAGCTCACCCGGACTAGCGGGAGTAAGGAAAGAGACCCAGTACTTC.

The CDR3 sequence: CASSEGSAQPQHF. DNA of the CDR3: TGTGCCAGCAGTGAAGGGTCCGCTCAGCCCCAGCATTTT. This rearrangement joins TRBV2 to TRBJ1-5; the D is unclear. The V and J ends lost 1 base and 6 bases respectively, with 7 bases between them. Germline V lookup: CDR1 SNHLY, CDR2 FYNNEI. The CDR3 spans 13 residues.

This chain connects TRBV3-1 (or the pseudogene TRBV3-2) to TRBJ1-5, with TRBD1 identical over 7 bases. CDR1 and CDR2 from the germline V gene are LGHDT and YNNKEL (reference sequence). The CDR3 loop spans 13 amino acids. After removal of 5 bases from V and 6 bases from J, the junction contained 4 bases not matched to a gene. CDR3 coding DNA: TGTGCCAGCAGCACAGGGGAGGGTCAGCCCCAGCATTTT. It codes for CASSTGEGQPQHF.

This sequence joins TRBV7-7 and TRBJ1-5; 12 bases map to TRBD1. The CDR3 has 18 residues. Losses at the gene ends were 8 bases for V and 2 bases for J; bases not matched to a gene: 13. CDR1 and CDR2 (germline): SSHAT, FNYEAQ (reference sequence). CDR3 nucleotide sequence: TGTGCCAGCGGATGCGTGGGGACAGGGGGCTCTTGCAATCAGCCCCAGCATTTT. Amino acid sequence: CASGCVGTGGSCNQPQHF.

This clone showed up just once. This chain joins TRBV6-2 or TRBV6-3 and TRBJ2-1, with D possibly matching TRBD2 (6 bases). This CDR3 is 18 amino acids long. The V gene's germline CDR1 is MNHEY and CDR2 SVGEGT. Trimming took 5 bases from V and 3 from J, leaving 23 bases between them. The CDR3 reads CASSTDWGVGPGYNEQFF. The DNA of the CDR3 is TGTGCCAGCAGTACCGATTGGGGGGTCGGCCCGGGCTACAATGAGCAGTTCTTC.

This clone was counted a single time. As DNA, the CDR3 is TGTGCCAGCAGTTACACCTCCACTGAAGCTTTCTTT. It is translated as CASSYTSTEAFF. The V gene is TRBV6-2 or TRBV6-3, the J gene TRBJ1-1, with unresolved D. The germline V gene has CDR1 MNHEY and CDR2 SVGEGT. The CDR3 loop spans 12 amino acids. The V and J ends lost 2 bases and 4 bases respectively, with 5 bases between them.

This clone showed up just once. The chain couples TRBV4-2 to TRBJ1-1; D remains ambiguous. Trimming removed 3 bases at V and 0 bases at J, with 11 bases between. In germline, CDR1 is LGHNA, CDR2 YNFKEQ. This CDR3 is 15 amino acids long. CDR3 amino acids: CASSQLGYMNTEAFF. CDR3 sequence (DNA): TGTGCCAGCAGCCAGCTCGGGTACATGAACACTGAAGCTTTCTTT.

The chain employs TRBV5-8 and TRBJ2-1, with 14 positions matching TRBD2. V shed 4 bases, J shed 8 bases, and the junction held 5 bases outside the gene matches. CDR3 length: 15 residues. CDR1 is SGHTS, CDR2 YDEGEE, per germline. The CDR3: CASSAGLAGADEQFF. The CDR3 DNA sequence: TGTGCCAGCAGCGCGGGACTAGCGGGAGCGGATGAGCAGTTCTTC.

The rearrangement links TRBV6-5 to TRBJ2-5; possibly TRBD1 for D (6 bases). The germline CDR1 and CDR2 sequences are MNHEY and SVGAGI. The CDR3 runs 15 residues. V was cut by 3 bases and J by 5 bases, with 16 bases left in between. CDR3 DNA sequence: TGTGCCAGCAGTTATATGTCAGGGGTTCGGGAGACCCAGTACTTC. It translates to CASSYMSGVRETQYF.

This clone was observed a few times. The rearrangement links TRBV2 to TRBJ1-6, with unresolved D. This CDR3 comprises 15 residues. The germline V gene has CDR1 SNHLY and CDR2 FYNNEI. V was clipped by 5 bases and J by 7 bases, with 15 bases between them. The DNA of the CDR3 is TGTGCCAGCAGTCAAGGAGGAACGGGCAATTCACCCCTCCACTTT. Residues: CASSQGGTGNSPLHF.

Only one count was recorded for this clone. The chain uses TRBV30 and TRBJ2-7; 13 nucleotides align to TRBD2. CDR1 is GTSNPN and CDR2 is SVGIG in the germline V gene (reference sequence). The CDR3 has 17 residues. V trimming: 0 bases; J trimming: 4 bases; junction bases outside the gene matches: 9. The CDR3 nucleotides read TGTGCCTGGAGTGTCCGGAGGGGACTAGCGGGACTTTACGAGCAGTACTTC. Protein: CAWSVRRGLAGLYEQYF. Looking up the rest from reference TRBV30 and TRBJ2-7 gives the full variable domain: SQTIHQWPATLVQPVGSPLSLECTVEGTSNPNLYWYRQAAGRGLQLLFYSVGIGQISSEVPQNLSASRPQDRQFILSSKKLLLSDSGFYLCAWSVRRGLAGLYEQYFGPGTRLTVT.

This chain uses TRBV24-1 with TRBJ1-2; D is perhaps TRBD1 (6 bases). CDR3 size: 13 residues. Trimming removed 8 bases at V and 2 bases at J, with 11 bases between. From germline, CDR1 is KGHDR and CDR2 SFDVKD. CDR3 loop: CATTEGQNYGYTF. CDR3 DNA: TGTGCCACCACCGAAGGACAGAACTATGGCTACACCTTC.

V is TRBV10-3 and J is TRBJ2-2; 11 nucleotides agree with TRBD1. The CDR3 has 15 amino acids. V gave up 4 bases and J gave up 5 bases; unmatched junction bases: 3. The germline CDR1 and CDR2 sequences are ENHRY and SYGVKD. Here the CDR3 DNA reads TGTGCCATCAGTGGGACAGGGGGCCGGACCGGGGAGCTGTTTTTT. The encoded protein is CAISGTGGRTGELFF.

The chain is built from TRBV28 and TRBJ1-1, with D unclear. Germline values: CDR1 MDHEN, CDR2 SYDVKM. V was clipped by 0 bases and J by 1 base, with 6 bases between them. The CDR3 loop spans 14 amino acids. Here the CDR3 DNA reads TGTGCCAGCAGTTTATGGAACACGAACACTGAAGCTTTCTTT. It is translated as CASSLWNTNTEAFF.